The present T cell receptor (beta chain) was sequenced within a study of T cell clonotyping in hematopoietic cell transplantation. Across the study: Pretransplant recipient samples were taken after cytoreduction.

This clone has just one count. Its antigen is still unknown. Specified time point: recipient sample about 28 days before transplant, after cytoreduction. Recipient blood drawn about 28 days pretransplant and days 30, 100, 180 after. Trimming pared 4 bases from V and 0 bases from J, leaving 11 bases between. The germline V gene has CDR1 SGDLS and CDR2 YYNGEE. The CDR3 is 15 amino acids. Study results and caveats: Few recipient clonotypes overlapped donors; over 95% were de novo at given depth. After transplant, recipient diversity fell while pathologically expanded clonotypes grew through day 180.

TCRdb's copy holds only in-frame clones and misses some; the assay was immunoSEQ multiplex PCR. The data show roughly 80,000 clones, approximately 95% seen once. Material: peripheral blood mononuclear cells, obtained before stem cell transplant. The TCR sequence derives from a woman aged 50 to 65 with acute myeloid leukemia. Some clones in this sample may be carry-over from other donors' samples. The rearrangement links TRBV9 to TRBJ1-5, with D unresolved. CDR3 sequence reads: CASSRDGSSNQPQHF. In nucleotides, the CDR3 is TGTGCCAGCAGCCGAGACGGGTCTAGCAATCAGCCCCAGCATTTT.